This record covers a single TCR beta chain. This entry belongs to a study of blood T cell repertoires in COVID-19. In the authors' methods: Nucleated cell number was recorded as an estimate derived from reference gene primer amplification. The repertoire was sequenced with immunoSEQ multiplex PCR; TCRdb's copy has only in-frame clones and lacks some. The V and J calls and the clone size are those of that table, but D and trimming were determined from the DNA. The table records some 530,000 clones, 75% to 90% of them present only once. J lost 8 bases, V lost 6 bases, and 10 bases had no gene match. CDR1 is LGHDT and CDR2 is YNNKEL in the germline V gene (reference sequence). This CDR3 is built from 15 residues.

The origin of this receptor is a human donor in a cohort sampled during active COVID-19. Sequencing used peripheral blood. The chain employs TRBV3-1 (or the pseudogene TRBV3-2) and TRBJ1-6; 7 nucleotides match TRBD1. CDR3 in amino acids: CASRLQGVVDSPLHF. The CDR3 coding sequence is TGTGCCAGCAGACTTCAGGGGGTTGTGGATTCACCCCTCCACTTT.